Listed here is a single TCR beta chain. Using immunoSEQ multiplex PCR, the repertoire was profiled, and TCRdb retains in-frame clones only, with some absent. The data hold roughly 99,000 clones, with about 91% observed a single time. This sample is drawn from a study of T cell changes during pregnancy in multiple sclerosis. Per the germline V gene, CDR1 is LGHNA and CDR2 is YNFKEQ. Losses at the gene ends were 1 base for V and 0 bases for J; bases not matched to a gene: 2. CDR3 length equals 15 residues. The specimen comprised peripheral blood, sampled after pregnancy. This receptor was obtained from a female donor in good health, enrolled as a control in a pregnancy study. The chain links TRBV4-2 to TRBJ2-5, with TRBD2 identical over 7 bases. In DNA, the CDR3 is TGTGCCAGCAGCCAAGGGGAGGGAGACCAAGAGACCCAGTACTTC. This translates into CASSQGEGDQETQYF.